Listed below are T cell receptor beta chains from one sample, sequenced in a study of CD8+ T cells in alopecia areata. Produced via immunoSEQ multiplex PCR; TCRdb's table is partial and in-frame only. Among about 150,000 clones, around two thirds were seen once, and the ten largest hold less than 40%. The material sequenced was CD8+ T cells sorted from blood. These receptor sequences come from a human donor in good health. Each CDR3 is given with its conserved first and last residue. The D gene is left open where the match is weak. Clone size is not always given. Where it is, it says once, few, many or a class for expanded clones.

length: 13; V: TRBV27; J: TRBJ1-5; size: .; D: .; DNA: TGTGCCAGCAGTTTTGGGTTTGGGCAGCCCCAGCATTTT; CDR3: CASSFGFGQPQHF
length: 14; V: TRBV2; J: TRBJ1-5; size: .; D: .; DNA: TGTGCCAGCAGTGTCGGAGATAGCAATCAGCCCCAGCATTTT; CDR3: CASSVGDSNQPQHF
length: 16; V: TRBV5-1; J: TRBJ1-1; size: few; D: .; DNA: TGCGCCAGCAGCTCGGTTGGTCCAGGTGCGAACACTGAAGCTTTCTTT; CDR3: CASSSVGPGANTEAFF
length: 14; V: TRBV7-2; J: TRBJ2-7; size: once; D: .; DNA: TGTGCCAGCAGCCCTCCGGGACTGACCTACGAGCAGTACTTC; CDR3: CASSPPGLTYEQYF
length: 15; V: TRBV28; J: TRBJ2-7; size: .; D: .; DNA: TGTGCCAGCAGCACAAACGGGGTTGGGGCCTACGAGCAGTACTTC; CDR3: CASSTNGVGAYEQYF
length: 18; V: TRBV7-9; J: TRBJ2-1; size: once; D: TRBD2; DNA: TGTGCCAGCAGCCATCAGCGGGAGAGGACCAGTAGGTACAATGAGCAGTTCTTC; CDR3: CASSHQRERTSRYNEQFF
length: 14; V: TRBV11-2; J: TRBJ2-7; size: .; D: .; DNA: TGTGCCAGCAGCTTAGAGGCCAGTTCGAACGAGCAGTACTTC; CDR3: CASSLEASSNEQYF
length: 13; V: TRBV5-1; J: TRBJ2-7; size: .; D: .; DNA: TGCGCCAGCAGCAGTGGGACGGGCAGCGAGCAGTACTTC; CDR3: CASSSGTGSEQYF
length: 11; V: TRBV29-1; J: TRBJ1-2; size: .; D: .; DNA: TGCAGCGTTGGCGTCCGCGGGGGCTACACCTTC; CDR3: CSVGVRGGYTF
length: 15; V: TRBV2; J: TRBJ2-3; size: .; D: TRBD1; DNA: TGTGCCAGCAGTTCCCGGGACAGGGAGACAGATACGCAGTATTTT; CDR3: CASSSRDRETDTQYF
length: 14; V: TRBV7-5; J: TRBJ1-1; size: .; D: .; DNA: TGTGCCAGCAGCTTATACGTCGGACAGGGCGAAGCTTTCTTT; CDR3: CASSLYVGQGEAFF
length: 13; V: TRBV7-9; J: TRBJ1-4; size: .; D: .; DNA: TGTGCCAGCAGCGCGCCCGCTAATGAAAAACTGTTTTTT; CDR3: CASSAPANEKLFF
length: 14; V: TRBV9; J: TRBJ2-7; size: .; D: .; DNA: TGTGCCAGCAGCGTTGGAGGGGCAGGGTCCGAGCAGTACTTC; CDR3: CASSVGGAGSEQYF
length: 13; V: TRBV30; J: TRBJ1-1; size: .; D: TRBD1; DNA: TGTGCCTGGAGTCCCGACAGGGCTACTGAAGCTTTCTTT; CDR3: CAWSPDRATEAFF
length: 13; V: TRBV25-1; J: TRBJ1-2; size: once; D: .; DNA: TGTGCCAGCAGTCCAACTATGGGCTATGGCTACACCTTC; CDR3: CASSPTMGYGYTF
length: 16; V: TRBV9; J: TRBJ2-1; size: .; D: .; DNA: TGTGCCAGCAGCCCTGGAGCCGGGAGAGGCTACAATGAGCAGTTCTTC; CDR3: CASSPGAGRGYNEQFF
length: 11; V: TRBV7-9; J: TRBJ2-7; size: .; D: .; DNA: TGTGCCAGCAGCGCCTCCTACGAGCAGTACTTC; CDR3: CASSASYEQYF
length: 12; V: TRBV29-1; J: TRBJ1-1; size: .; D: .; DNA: TGCAGCGTTGGGCCCCTGAACACTGAAGCTTTCTTT; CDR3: CSVGPLNTEAFF
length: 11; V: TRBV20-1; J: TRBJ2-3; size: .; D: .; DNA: TGCAGTGCCATCCAGGGGGATACGCAGTATTTT; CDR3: CSAIQGDTQYF
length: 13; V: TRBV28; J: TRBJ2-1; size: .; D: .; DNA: TGTGCCAGCAGTTTAGGCGTAGTGAATGAGCAGTTCTTC; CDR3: CASSLGVVNEQFF
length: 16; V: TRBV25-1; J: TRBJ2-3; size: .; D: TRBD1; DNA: TGTGCCAGCAGTAAACCTCCGGGACAGGGCACAGATACGCAGTATTTT; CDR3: CASSKPPGQGTDTQYF
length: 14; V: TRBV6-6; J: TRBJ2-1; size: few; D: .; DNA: TGTGCCAGCAGTCACGGGCAGGGTATCGGTGAGCAGTTCTTC; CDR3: CASSHGQGIGEQFF
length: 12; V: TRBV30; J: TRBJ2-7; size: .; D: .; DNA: TGTGCCTGGGGTAGACCAGGGCGCGAGCAGTACTTC; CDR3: CAWGRPGREQYF
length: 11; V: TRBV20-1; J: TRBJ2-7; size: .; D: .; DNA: TGCAGTGCTCGGACCACCTACGAGCAGTACTTC; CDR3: CSARTTYEQYF
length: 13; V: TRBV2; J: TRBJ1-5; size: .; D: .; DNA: TGTGCCAGCAGTACAGGACGCAATCAGCCCCAGCATTTT; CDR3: CASSTGRNQPQHF
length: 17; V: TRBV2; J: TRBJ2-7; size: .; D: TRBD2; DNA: TGTGCCAGCAGTGTGGGACCGCCGGGACTAGCCTCCTACGAGCAGTACTTC; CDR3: CASSVGPPGLASYEQYF
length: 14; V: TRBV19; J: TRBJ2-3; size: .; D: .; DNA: TGTGCCAGTAGCGAAGGGATGGGGGCAGATACGCAGTATTTT; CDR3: CASSEGMGADTQYF
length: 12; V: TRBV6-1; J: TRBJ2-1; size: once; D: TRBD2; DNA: TGTGCCAGTAGGGGACTAGCGGTTCCCCGGTTCTTC; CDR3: CASRGLAVPRFF
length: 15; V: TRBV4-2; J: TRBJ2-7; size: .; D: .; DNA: TGTGCCAGCAGCCAAGAAAACGGGAGACCCTACGAGCAGTACTTC; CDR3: CASSQENGRPYEQYF
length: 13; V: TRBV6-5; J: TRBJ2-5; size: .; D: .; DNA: TGTGCCAGCAGTAACACAGACCAAGAGACCCAGTACTTC; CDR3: CASSNTDQETQYF
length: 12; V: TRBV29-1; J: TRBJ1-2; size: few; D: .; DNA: TGCAGCGTAGTCACAGCTAACTATGGCTACACCTTC; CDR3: CSVVTANYGYTF
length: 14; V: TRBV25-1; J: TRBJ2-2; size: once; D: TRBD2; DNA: TGTGCCAGCGCCAGCGAGCGGGGCCCCGGGGAGCTGTTTTTT; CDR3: CASASERGPGELFF
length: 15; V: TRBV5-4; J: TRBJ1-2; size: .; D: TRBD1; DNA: TGTGCCAGCAGCCTGGGACAGACGACCAACTATGGCTACACCTTC; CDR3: CASSLGQTTNYGYTF
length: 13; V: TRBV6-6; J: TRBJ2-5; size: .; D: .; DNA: TGTGCCAGCATTGACACCCTTGGAGAGACCCAGTACTTC; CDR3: CASIDTLGETQYF
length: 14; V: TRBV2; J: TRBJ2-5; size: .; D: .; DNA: TGTGCCAGCAGTGAAATACTAGCCCAAGAGACCCAGTACTTC; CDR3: CASSEILAQETQYF
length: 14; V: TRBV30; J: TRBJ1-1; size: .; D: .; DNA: TGTGCCTGGAGTGACCCAGGACAGACGCAAAAAGCTTTCTTT; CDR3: CAWSDPGQTQKAFF
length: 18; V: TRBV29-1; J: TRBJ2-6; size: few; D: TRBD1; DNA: TGCAGCGTTGAAAACCGAGGGACAGCTAGTTTTGGGGCCAACGTCCTGACTTTC; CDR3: CSVENRGTASFGANVLTF
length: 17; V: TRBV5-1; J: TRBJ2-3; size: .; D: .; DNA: TGCGCCAGCAGCTTGGGTCCGGGGGCGTTTTTGGGAGATACGCAGTATTTT; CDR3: CASSLGPGAFLGDTQYF
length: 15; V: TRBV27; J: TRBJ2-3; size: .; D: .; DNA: TGTGCCAGCAGTTTATCCAGCGGAAGTACAGATACGCAGTATTTT; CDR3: CASSLSSGSTDTQYF
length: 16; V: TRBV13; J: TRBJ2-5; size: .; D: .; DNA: TGTGCCAGCAGCACGGAGACAGGCGGCTTAAGGGAGACCCAGTACTTC; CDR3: CASSTETGGLRETQYF
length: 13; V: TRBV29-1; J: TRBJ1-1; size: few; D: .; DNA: TGCAGCGTTGAAGGGTCTAGGGGCACTGAAGCTTTCTTT; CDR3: CSVEGSRGTEAFF
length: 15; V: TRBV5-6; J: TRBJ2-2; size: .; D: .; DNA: TGTGCCAGCAGCTTGGGAGCCCCGGGGACCGGGGAGCTGTTTTTT; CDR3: CASSLGAPGTGELFF
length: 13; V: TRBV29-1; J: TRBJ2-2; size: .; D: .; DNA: TGCAGCGTTGAAGCAGGAAACACCGGGGAGCTGTTTTTT; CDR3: CSVEAGNTGELFF
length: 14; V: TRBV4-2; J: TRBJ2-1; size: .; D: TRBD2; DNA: TGTGCCAGCAGCCAAGGGGACTACTTCAATGAGCAGTTCTTC; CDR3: CASSQGDYFNEQFF
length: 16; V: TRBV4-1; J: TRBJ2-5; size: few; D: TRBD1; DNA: TGCGCCAGCAGCCAGCTACCGGGACAGGGTCCGGAGACCCAGTACTTC; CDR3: CASSQLPGQGPETQYF
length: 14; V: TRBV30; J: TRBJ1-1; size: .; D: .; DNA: TGTGCCTGGAGCGAAGGGACTTCGAACACTGAAGCTTTCTTT; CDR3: CAWSEGTSNTEAFF
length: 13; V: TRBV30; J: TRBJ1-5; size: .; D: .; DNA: TGTGCCTGGAGTACCGGGGGCAATCAGCCCCAGCATTTT; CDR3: CAWSTGGNQPQHF
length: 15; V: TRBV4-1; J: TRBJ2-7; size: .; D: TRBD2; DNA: TGCGCCAGCAGCGTTAAGCGGGAGGGCTCCTACGAGCAGTACTTC; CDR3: CASSVKREGSYEQYF
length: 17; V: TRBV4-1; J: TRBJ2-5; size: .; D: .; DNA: TGCGCCAGCAGCCAAGATGGTCCCTTTAGGAACCAAGAGACCCAGTACTTC; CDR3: CASSQDGPFRNQETQYF
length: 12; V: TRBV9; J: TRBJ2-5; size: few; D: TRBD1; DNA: TGTGCCAGCAGCGCTGGGACAGGGACCCAGTACTTC; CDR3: CASSAGTGTQYF
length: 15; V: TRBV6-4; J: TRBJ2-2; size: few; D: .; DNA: TGTGCCAGCAGTGACCCGGACTCCGGTACCGGGGAGCTGTTTTTT; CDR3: CASSDPDSGTGELFF
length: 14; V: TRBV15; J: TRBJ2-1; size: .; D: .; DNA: TGTGCCACCAGCGTCCTTGTTGTCGGGAATGAGCAGTTCTTC; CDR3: CATSVLVVGNEQFF
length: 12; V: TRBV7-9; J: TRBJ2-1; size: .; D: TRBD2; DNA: TGTGCCATCCTCCCTAGCGGCCATGAGCAGTTCTTC; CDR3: CAILPSGHEQFF
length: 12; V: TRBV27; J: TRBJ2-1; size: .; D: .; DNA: TGTGCCAGCAGTTTAAGGACACCATTCCGGTTCTTC; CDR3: CASSLRTPFRFF